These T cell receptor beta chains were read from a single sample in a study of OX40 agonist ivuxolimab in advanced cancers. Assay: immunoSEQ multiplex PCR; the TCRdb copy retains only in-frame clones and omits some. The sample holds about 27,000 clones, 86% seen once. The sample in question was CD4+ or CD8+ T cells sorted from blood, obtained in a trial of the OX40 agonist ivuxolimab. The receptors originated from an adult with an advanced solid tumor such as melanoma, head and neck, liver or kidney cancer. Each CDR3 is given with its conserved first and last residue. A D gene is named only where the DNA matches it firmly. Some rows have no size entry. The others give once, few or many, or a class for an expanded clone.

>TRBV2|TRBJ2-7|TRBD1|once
CASGQGWVYEQYF
TGTGCCAGTGGACAGGGTTGGGTCTACGAGCAGTACTTC
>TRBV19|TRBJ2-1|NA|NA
CASTLSGVPSSYNEQFF
TGTGCCAGTACCCTATCGGGGGTGCCGAGCTCCTACAATGAGCAGTTCTTC
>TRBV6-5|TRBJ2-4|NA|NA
CASSGRAKNIQYF
TGTGCCAGCAGTGGGCGGGCCAAAAACATTCAGTACTTC
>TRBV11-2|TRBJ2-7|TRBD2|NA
CASSIYHQSGRAYEQYF
TGTGCCAGCAGCATATACCACCAAAGCGGGAGGGCCTACGAGCAGTACTTC
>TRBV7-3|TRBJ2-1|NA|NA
CASSGGSSSYNEQFF
TGTGCCAGCAGCGGGGGTAGTTCTTCCTACAATGAGCAGTTCTTC
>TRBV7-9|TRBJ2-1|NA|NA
CASSRTNGDYNEQFF
TGTGCCAGCAGCCGGACTAACGGAGACTACAATGAGCAGTTCTTC
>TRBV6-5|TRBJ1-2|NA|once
CASSYTGNYGYTF
TGTGCCAGCAGTTACACGGGGAACTATGGCTACACCTTC
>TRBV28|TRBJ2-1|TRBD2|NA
CASSLRSGGPGYNEQFF
TGTGCCAGCAGTTTGCGGTCGGGGGGGCCGGGATACAATGAGCAGTTCTTC
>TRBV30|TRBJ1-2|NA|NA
CAWRLGGFRGYTF
TGTGCCTGGAGGTTAGGGGGTTTTCGTGGCTACACCTTC
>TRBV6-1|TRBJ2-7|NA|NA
CASSEGAGPGREQYF
TGTGCCAGCAGTGAAGGGGCGGGACCCGGTAGAGAGCAGTACTTC
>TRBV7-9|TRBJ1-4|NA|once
CASSLGGRGPGEKLFF
TGTGCCAGCAGCTTAGGGGGACGGGGACCCGGAGAAAAACTGTTTTTT
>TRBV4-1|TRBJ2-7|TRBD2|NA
CASSQDIGLAGGSYEQYF
TGCGCCAGCAGCCAAGATATTGGACTAGCGGGAGGGTCCTACGAGCAGTACTTC
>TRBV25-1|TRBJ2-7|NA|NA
CASSESGYYEQYF
TGTGCCAGCAGTGAATCAGGTTACTACGAGCAGTACTTC
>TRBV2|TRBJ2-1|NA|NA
CASSDYFDEQFF
TGTGCCAGCAGTGATTACTTCGATGAGCAGTTCTTC
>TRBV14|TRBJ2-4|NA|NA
CASSQEIGCLAKNIQYF
TGTGCCAGCAGCCAAGAAATAGGCTGTTTAGCCAAAAACATTCAGTACTTC
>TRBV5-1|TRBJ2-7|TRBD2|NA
CASSLGLAGSYEQYF
TGCGCCAGCAGCTTGGGACTAGCGGGGTCCTACGAGCAGTACTTC
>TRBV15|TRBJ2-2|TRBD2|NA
CATSSGRGLDTGELFF
TGTGCCACCAGCAGTGGGCGGGGACTAGACACCGGGGAGCTGTTTTTT
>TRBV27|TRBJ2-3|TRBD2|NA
CASSFSSGSDTQYF
TGTGCCAGCAGTTTTTCTAGCGGGAGTGATACGCAGTATTTT
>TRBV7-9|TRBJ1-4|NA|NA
CASSLIVGQSEEKLFF
TGTGCCAGCAGCTTAATTGTGGGGCAGTCCGAGGAAAAACTGTTTTTT
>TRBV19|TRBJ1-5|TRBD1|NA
CASRSQTGGFQPQHF
TGTGCCAGTAGGAGCCAGACAGGGGGATTTCAGCCCCAGCATTTT
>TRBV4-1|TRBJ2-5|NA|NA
CASSPTGGPGETQYF
TGCGCCAGCAGCCCCACAGGTGGTCCTGGTGAGACCCAGTACTTC
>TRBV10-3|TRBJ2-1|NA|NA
CAISGGSGYNEQFF
TGTGCCATCAGTGGAGGGAGCGGCTACAATGAGCAGTTCTTC
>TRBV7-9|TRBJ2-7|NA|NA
CASSPRTSGEQYF
TGTGCCAGCAGCCCTAGGACCTCCGGCGAGCAGTACTTC
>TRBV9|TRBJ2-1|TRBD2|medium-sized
CASSNRLAANNEQFF
TGTGCCAGCAGCAACAGACTAGCGGCCAACAATGAGCAGTTCTTC
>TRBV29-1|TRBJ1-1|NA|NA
CSVDLMNTEAFF
TGCAGCGTTGACCTTATGAACACTGAAGCTTTCTTT
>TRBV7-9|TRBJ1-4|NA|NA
CASSATGGGIYEKLFF
TGTGCCAGCAGCGCAACCGGGGGAGGAATTTATGAAAAACTGTTTTTT
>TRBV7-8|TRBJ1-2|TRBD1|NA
CASSWLDREGYGYTF
TGTGCCAGCAGCTGGTTGGACAGGGAGGGCTATGGCTACACCTTC
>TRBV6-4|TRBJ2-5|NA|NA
CASSDSCLFSYF
TGTGCCAGCAGTGACTCCTGCTTATTCTCGTACTTC
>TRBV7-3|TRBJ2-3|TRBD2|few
CASSLIQRDGTDTQYF
TGTGCCAGCAGCTTAATACAGCGGGACGGCACAGATACGCAGTATTTT
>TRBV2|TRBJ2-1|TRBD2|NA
CASREGLAGANYNEQFF
TGTGCCAGCAGAGAGGGACTAGCGGGGGCCAACTACAATGAGCAGTTCTTC
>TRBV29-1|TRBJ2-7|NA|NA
CSVALHRTVRYEQYF
TGCAGCGTTGCACTTCACCGGACAGTTCGTTACGAGCAGTACTTC
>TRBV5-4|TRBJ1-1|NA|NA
CASSFLMNTEAFF
TGTGCCAGCAGCTTCCTAATGAACACTGAAGCTTTCTTT
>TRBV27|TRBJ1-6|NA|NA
CASSSTPNSPLHF
TGTGCCAGCAGTTCCACTCCGAATTCACCCCTCCACTTT
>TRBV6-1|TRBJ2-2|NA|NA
CASSEYRSTGELFF
TGTGCCAGCAGTGAATACAGATCCACCGGGGAGCTGTTTTTT
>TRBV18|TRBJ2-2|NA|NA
CASSPPLGANTGELFF
TGTGCCAGCTCACCACCGCTCGGGGCGAACACCGGGGAGCTGTTTTTT
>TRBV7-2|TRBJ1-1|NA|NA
CASSLVTATAYFATEAFF
TGTGCCAGCAGCTTAGTCACGGCGACAGCCTATTTTGCCACTGAAGCTTTCTTT
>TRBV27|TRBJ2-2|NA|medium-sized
CASTFGYNTGELFF
TGTGCCAGCACTTTTGGATACAACACCGGGGAGCTGTTTTTT
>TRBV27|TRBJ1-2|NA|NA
CASRGGDGYTF
TGTGCCAGCAGAGGTGGGGATGGCTACACCTTC
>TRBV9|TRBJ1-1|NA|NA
CASSVGGDTEAFF
TGTGCCAGCAGCGTAGGGGGCGACACTGAAGCTTTCTTT
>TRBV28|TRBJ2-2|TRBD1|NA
CASSSPLIRDRDTGELFF
TGTGCCAGCAGTTCGCCTTTAATCCGGGACAGGGATACCGGGGAGCTGTTTTTT
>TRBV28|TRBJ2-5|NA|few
CASRTRGPGETQYF
TGTGCCAGCAGGACCCGTGGCCCCGGAGAGACCCAGTACTTC
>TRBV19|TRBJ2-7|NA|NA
CASSIFGSTSEQYF
TGTGCCAGTAGTATCTTCGGCTCCACGTCCGAGCAGTACTTC
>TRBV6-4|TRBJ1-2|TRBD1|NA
CASSRQGSGYTF
TGTGCCAGCAGCAGACAGGGGAGTGGCTACACCTTC
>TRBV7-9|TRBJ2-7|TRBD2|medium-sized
CASSYDGRLAGGYEQYF
TGTGCCAGCAGCTATGACGGCCGCTTAGCGGGAGGTTACGAGCAGTACTTC
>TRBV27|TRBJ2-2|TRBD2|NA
CASSRGGRGAGELFF
TGTGCCAGCAGCCGCGGGGGGCGTGGCGCCGGGGAGCTGTTTTTT
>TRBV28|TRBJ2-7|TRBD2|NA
CASSTSSGMTYEQYF
TGTGCCAGCAGTACCTCTAGCGGGATGACCTACGAGCAGTACTTC